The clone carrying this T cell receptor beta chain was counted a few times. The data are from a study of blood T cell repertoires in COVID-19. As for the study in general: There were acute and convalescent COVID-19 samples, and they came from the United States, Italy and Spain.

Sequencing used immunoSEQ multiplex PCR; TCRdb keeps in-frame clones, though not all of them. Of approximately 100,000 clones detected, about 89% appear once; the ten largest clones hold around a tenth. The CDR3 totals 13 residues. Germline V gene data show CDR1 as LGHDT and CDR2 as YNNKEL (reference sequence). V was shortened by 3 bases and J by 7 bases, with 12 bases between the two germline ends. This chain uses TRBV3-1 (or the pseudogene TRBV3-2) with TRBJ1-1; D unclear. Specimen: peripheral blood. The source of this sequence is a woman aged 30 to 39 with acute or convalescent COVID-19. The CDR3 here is CASSHHGGGEAFF. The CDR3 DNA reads TGTGCCAGCAGCCATCATGGAGGAGGTGAAGCTTTCTTT.